The entry below gives a single T cell receptor (beta chain) sequence along with its context. Its antigen is unknown. This sample was taken from a study of radiation and T cells in renal cell carcinoma. Study overall: Nephrectomy followed 15 Gy stereotactic body radiation by 4 weeks.

Method: immunoSEQ multiplex PCR; TCRdb's copy keeps in-frame clones and lacks some. Of 150,000 to 180,000 clones in the sample, 80% to 90% were seen once. Time point defined: blood 2 weeks post-SBRT. The treatment denotes: 15 Gy SBRT to primary tumor, nephrectomy 4 weeks later. Radiation-treated patients gave blood at baseline, week 2 and week 4. Whole-study findings and limits: No pretreatment tumor biopsies were available for baseline clonotypes.

The CDR3 is 15 residues long. Germline values: CDR1 SGHVS, CDR2 FNYEAQ. J lost 7 bases, V lost 5 bases, and 7 bases had no gene match. The chain links TRBV7-6 to TRBJ1-5, with 11 nucleotides matching TRBD1. This TCR derives from a woman aged 50 to 60 with renal cell carcinoma. The sequenced sample was blood, obtained from a patient whose treatment included radiotherapy and nephrectomy. The CDR3 here is CASSQGQGARQPQHF. CDR3 DNA sequence: TGTGCCAGCAGCCAAGGACAGGGGGCAAGACAGCCCCAGCATTTT.